This is a list of T cell receptor beta chains from one sample in a study of blood T cell repertoires in COVID-19. Clones were sequenced by immunoSEQ multiplex PCR, and TCRdb holds only the in-frame ones, with some missing. Of 100,000 or so clones listed, about four fifths are singletons. The sequenced sample consisted of peripheral blood. These receptors were taken from a woman older than 75 with acute or convalescent COVID-19. The CDR3 runs from the conserved cysteine through the conserved F or W. A D gene is named only where the DNA matches it firmly. For some rows the clone size is stated as once, few or many, or as a class when expanded; others skip it.

NA,TRBJ2-1,TRBD2,TRBV7-9,CASGLAGSNEQFF,TGTGCCAGCGGACTAGCGGGATCCAATGAGCAGTTCTTC
NA,TRBJ2-2,NA,TRBV11-3,CASSLVGQSTGELFF,TGTGCCAGCAGCTTAGTCGGACAGAGCACCGGGGAGCTGTTTTTT
few,TRBJ2-3,TRBD2,TRBV11-3,CASSVAGATDTQYF,TGTGCCAGCAGCGTAGCGGGAGCCACAGATACGCAGTATTTT
NA,TRBJ1-5,NA,TRBV10-1,CASRAQGSNQPQHF,TGCGCCAGCAGGGCTCAGGGTAGCAATCAGCCCCAGCATTTT
few,TRBJ2-7,NA,TRBV18,CASSLTNEQYF,TGTGCCAGCTCACTAACAAACGAGCAGTACTTC
NA,TRBJ2-7,TRBD2,TRBV11-2,CASSSVAGARYEQYF,TGTGCCAGCAGCTCGGTAGCGGGAGCGCGCTACGAGCAGTACTTC
NA,TRBJ2-7,NA,TRBV7-9,CASSPIGGSRSSYEQYF,TGTGCCAGCAGCCCCATTGGAGGCAGCCGAAGCTCCTACGAGCAGTACTTC
few,TRBJ1-2,NA,TRBV28,CASSQTAGFSRYTF,TGTGCCAGCAGTCAGACCGCGGGCTTCAGCCGATACACCTTC
NA,TRBJ2-7,NA,TRBV6-5,CASSQGGYEQYF,TGTGCCAGCAGCCAGGGGGGTTACGAGCAGTACTTC
NA,TRBJ2-3,TRBD1,TRBV5-1,CASSGDRQTDTQYF,TGCGCCAGCAGCGGGGACAGGCAGACAGATACGCAGTATTTT
NA,TRBJ2-7,NA,TRBV29-1,CSVVGGLSYEQYF,TGCAGCGTTGTAGGAGGCCTCTCCTACGAGCAGTACTTC
NA,TRBJ2-2,TRBD1,TRBV3-1/TRBV3-2,CASSQVLGTGGSFF,TGTGCCAGCAGCCAAGTTTTAGGGACAGGGGGCAGTTTTTTT
NA,TRBJ2-5,TRBD2,TRBV29-1,CSVGNSGSSQTQYF,TGCAGCGTCGGAAATAGCGGGAGTAGCCAGACCCAGTACTTC
NA,TRBJ2-3,TRBD2,TRBV5-4,CASSPRGSGRRADTQYF,TGTGCCAGCAGCCCCCGGGGTAGCGGGAGACGGGCAGATACGCAGTATTTT
few,TRBJ2-1,TRBD2,TRBV5-5,CASSLYVGTSGNNEQFF,TGTGCCAGCAGCTTGTACGTAGGGACTAGCGGAAACAATGAGCAGTTCTTC
NA,TRBJ2-1,NA,TRBV29-1,CSVEGVKRLDNEQFF,TGCAGCGTTGAGGGAGTTAAGCGATTGGACAATGAGCAGTTCTTC
few,TRBJ1-1,NA,TRBV7-2,CASSLPWGRGNTEAFF,TGTGCCAGCAGCTTACCCTGGGGCAGGGGGAACACTGAAGCTTTCTTT
NA,TRBJ2-6,TRBD1,TRBV3-1/TRBV3-2,CASSLAEQGVSGANVLTF,TGTGCCAGCAGCCTAGCCGAACAGGGGGTTTCTGGGGCCAACGTCCTGACTTTC
NA,TRBJ2-5,TRBD1,TRBV11-3,CASSAHSRGRETQYF,TGTGCCAGCAGCGCCCACTCCAGGGGGCGTGAGACCCAGTACTTC
NA,TRBJ2-2,TRBD2,TRBV7-2,CASSNAGGRDTGELFF,TGTGCCAGCAGCAACGCGGGGGGGAGAGACACCGGGGAGCTGTTTTTT
few,TRBJ1-5,NA,TRBV10-2,CASSGGEGQPQHF,TGCGCCAGCAGTGGGGGAGAGGGTCAGCCCCAGCATTTT
NA,TRBJ2-4,TRBD2,TRBV4-3,CASSQSVSLAENIQYF,TGCGCCAGCAGCCAATCAGTTTCACTAGCGGAAAACATTCAGTACTTC
NA,TRBJ1-1,NA,TRBV6-2/TRBV6-3,CASSSFYEAFF,TGTGCCAGCAGCTCCTTCTATGAAGCTTTCTTT
NA,TRBJ2-1,NA,TRBV5-1,CASSFREASYNEQFF,TGCGCCAGCAGCTTTCGTGAAGCCTCCTACAATGAGCAGTTCTTC
NA,TRBJ2-5,TRBD2,TRBV29-1,CSVVLAGEETQYF,TGCAGCGTTGTTCTAGCGGGTGAAGAGACCCAGTACTTC